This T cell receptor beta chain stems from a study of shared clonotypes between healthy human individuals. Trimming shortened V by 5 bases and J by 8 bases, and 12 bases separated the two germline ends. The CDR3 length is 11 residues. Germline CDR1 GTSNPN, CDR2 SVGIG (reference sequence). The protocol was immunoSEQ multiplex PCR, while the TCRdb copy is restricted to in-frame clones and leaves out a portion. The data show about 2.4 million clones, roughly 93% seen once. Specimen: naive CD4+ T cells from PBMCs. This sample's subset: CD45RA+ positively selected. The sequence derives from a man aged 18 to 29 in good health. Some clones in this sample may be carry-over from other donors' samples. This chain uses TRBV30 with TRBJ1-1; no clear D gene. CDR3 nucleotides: TGTGCCTGGCGTTTGGGAGGGGAAGCTTTCTTT. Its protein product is CAWRLGGEAFF.